The 5 T cell receptor beta chains below all came from one sample that was sequenced in a study of spatial heterogeneity in lung cancer. This sample's time point: sample taken at primary tumor resection. Whole RNA was taken from tumor, nontumor lung or frozen PBMC; it was then sequenced unsorted. TCRdb ran MiXCR on the 5' RACE reads and lists one entry per CDR3 protein. This table has roughly 48,000 distinct CDR3 sequences, 5.3% appearing once. This specimen consisted of PBMCs, obtained at surgery. All receptors come from a male donor with early-stage non-small cell lung cancer.

For this clonotype: A much larger clone is a single base away; this may be a read error. This rearrangement joins TRBV27 to TRBJ2-7; 8 bases match TRBD2. J was trimmed by 0 bases and V by 7 bases; bases with no gene match: 14. Germline V gene lookup returns CDR1 MNHEY and CDR2 SMNVEV (reference sequence). The CDR3 loop spans 17 amino acids. This CDR3 reads CASNTSRAGVVSYEQYF. CDR3 coding DNA: TGTGCCAGCAACACGTCCCGAGCGGGAGTGGTCTCCTACGAGCAGTACTTC.

This clonotype was counted ten times or more. This chain uses TRBV4-1 with TRBJ2-5, with a possible D match to TRBD1 (5 bases). The CDR3 consists of 15 residues. The germline V and J ends were trimmed by 5 bases and 5 bases, with 18 bases remaining between them. CDR1 is MGHRA, CDR2 YSYEKL, per germline. In DNA, the CDR3 is TGCGCCAGCAGCTCCGATGCCCCAGGGCGGGAGACCCAGTACTTC. It translates to CASSSDAPGRETQYF.

This clonotype occurred many times. This chain joins TRBV28 and TRBJ1-6; tentative D call: TRBD1 (6 bases). V lost 6 bases to trimming and J lost 7 bases, with 13 bases between them. The CDR3 is 14 amino acids. Germline assignment: CDR1 MDHEN and CDR2 SYDVKM. The CDR3 region has the DNA TGTGCCAGCAGAATAGGACAGCTAAATTCACCCCTCCACTTT. Protein sequence: CASRIGQLNSPLHF.

This clonotype was seen ten or more times. V is TRBV7-8 and J is TRBJ2-1; 11 bases map to TRBD2. The CDR3 is 15 amino acids. Trimming removed 3 bases from V and 6 bases from J; junction bases left unmatched: 4. The germline V gene has CDR1 SGHVS and CDR2 FQNEAQ. The CDR3 reads CASSFDSGRANEQFF. Here the CDR3 DNA reads TGTGCCAGCAGCTTCGATAGCGGGAGGGCCAATGAGCAGTTCTTC.

At least ten counts were recorded for this clonotype. The CDR3: CASSLANQPQHF. As DNA, the CDR3 is TGTGCCAGCAGCTTAGCCAATCAGCCCCAGCATTTT. The chain employs TRBV7-9 and TRBJ1-5; D remains ambiguous. Germline V gives CDR1 SEHNR, CDR2 FQNEAQ (reference sequence). The CDR3 extends over 12 amino acids. V gave up 0 bases and J gave up 3 bases, with 0 bases separating them.